This T cell receptor (beta chain) derives from a study of T cell changes during pregnancy in multiple sclerosis. Clones were sequenced by immunoSEQ multiplex PCR, and TCRdb holds only the in-frame ones, with some missing. The sample lists 40,000 or so clones, 70% to 90% occurring once. This clone was seen ten or more times. This CDR3 has 15 residues. The ends lost 4 bases at V and 4 bases at J; junction bases unmatched: 8. CDR1 is MRHNA, CDR2 SNTAGT, per germline. Specimen: CD8+ T cells from peripheral blood mononuclear cells, collected in the first trimester of pregnancy. The chain employs TRBV6-4 and TRBJ1-1, with 8 bases that match TRBD1. The TCR sequence derives from a female donor with multiple sclerosis, enrolled in a pregnancy study. The DNA for the CDR3 is TGTGCCAGCAGTGCCTCGAACACAGGGGGCACTGAAGCTTTCTTT. As protein: CASSASNTGGTEAFF.